This T cell receptor beta chain was profiled in a study of T cell repertoires in cytomegalovirus infection. As for the study in general: Public TCR beta signatures indicated both CMV infection and matching HLA type. Study-wide findings and caveats: Summed frequency of public TCR beta families distinguished CMV carriers with the relevant HLA. There were HLA-C-restricted CMV-specific TCR beta clonotypes dominating the ex vivo response.

V lost 3 bases and J 2 bases, leaving 12 bases between the germline ends. This CDR3 contains 15 residues. Germline V gene sequence: CDR1 MNHEY, CDR2 SMNVEV (reference sequence). From the reads, TCRdb called clonotypes with MiXCR, one entry per CDR3 protein. The sample consists of some 390,000 distinct CDR3 sequences, 15% to 20% of them appearing once. This clonotype was observed once. The target antigen is unknown. The clonotype originates from a human donor in good health (CMV status not recorded). Some clones in this sample may be carry-over from other donors' samples. Sequenced sample: PBMCs. The genes are TRBV27 and TRBJ2-3, with D unresolved. CDR3 DNA sequence: TGTGCCAGCAGTTTGAGTTCTTACCCCACAGATACGCAGTATTTT. The encoded protein is CASSLSSYPTDTQYF.